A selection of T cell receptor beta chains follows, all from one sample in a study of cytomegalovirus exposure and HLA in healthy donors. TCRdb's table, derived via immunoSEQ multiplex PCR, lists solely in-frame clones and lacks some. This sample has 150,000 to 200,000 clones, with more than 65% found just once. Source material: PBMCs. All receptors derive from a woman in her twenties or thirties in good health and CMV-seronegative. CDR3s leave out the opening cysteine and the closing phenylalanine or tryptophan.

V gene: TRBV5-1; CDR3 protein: ASSLAGTGSGYGYT
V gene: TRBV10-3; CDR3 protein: AATSGANTGELF
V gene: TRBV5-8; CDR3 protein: ASSRDRANTIY
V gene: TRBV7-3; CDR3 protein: ASSQLADRGLNEQF
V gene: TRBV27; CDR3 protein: ASSSRGQGASGGY
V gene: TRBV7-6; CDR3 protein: ASSYPGQEAYEQY
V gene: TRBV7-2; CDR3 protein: ASSARGRGDYGYT
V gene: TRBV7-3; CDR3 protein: ASSLAGQGGTDTQY
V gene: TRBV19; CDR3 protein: ASTTGDSNQPQH
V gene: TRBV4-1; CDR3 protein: ASSQDRARAGGYGYT
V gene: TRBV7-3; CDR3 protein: ASSQQGDLFGYT
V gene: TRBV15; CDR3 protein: ATSRAYSTGYGYT
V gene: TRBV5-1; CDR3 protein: ASSLDLGQGSYNEQF
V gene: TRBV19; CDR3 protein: ASSPGGKEKLF
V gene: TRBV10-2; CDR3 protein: ASSEEEGYGYT
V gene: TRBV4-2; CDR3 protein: ASSPALAGGDNEQF
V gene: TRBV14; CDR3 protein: ASSQRVAGDNTQY
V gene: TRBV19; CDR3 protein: ASQWGQNEAF
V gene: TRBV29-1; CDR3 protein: SVTGTTGEGTEAF
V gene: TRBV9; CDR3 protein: ASSREQGLGEKLF
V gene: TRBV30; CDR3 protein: AWSILGDQPQH
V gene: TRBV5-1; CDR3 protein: ASSVGQGDPGELF
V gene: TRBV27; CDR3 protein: ASSPSGGPRPYEQY
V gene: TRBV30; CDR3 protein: AWSVGGSENSPLH
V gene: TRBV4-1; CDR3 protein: ASSQEGTQQY
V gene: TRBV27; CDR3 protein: ASSSRGRDETQY
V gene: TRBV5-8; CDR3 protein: ASSLLAGDYTDTQY
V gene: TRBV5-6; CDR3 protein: ASSLMIAGEETQY
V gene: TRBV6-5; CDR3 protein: ASKRSGSSYEQY
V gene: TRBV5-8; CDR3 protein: ASSPRQGGWNTEAF
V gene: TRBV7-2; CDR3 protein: ASSLGGSGTNTEAF
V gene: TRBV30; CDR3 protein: AWSVTLRRTEAF
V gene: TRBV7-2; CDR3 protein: ASSLASGKLF
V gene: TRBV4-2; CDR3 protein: ASSQDNTPMRN
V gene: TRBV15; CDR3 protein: ATSSPRGPGETQY
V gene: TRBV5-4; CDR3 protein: ASSQGGDQPQH
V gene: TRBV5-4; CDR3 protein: ASAIAGGGNEQF
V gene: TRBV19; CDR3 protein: ASNQGMGDYGYT
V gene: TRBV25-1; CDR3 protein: ASRETGSSNEKLF
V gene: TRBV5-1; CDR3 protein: ASSPKAVAGGPGTGELF
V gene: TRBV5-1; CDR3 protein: ASSLGVGIWVNEQF
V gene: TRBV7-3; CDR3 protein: ASSLTLTGVGGAF
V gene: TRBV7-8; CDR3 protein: ASSLEDYQETQY
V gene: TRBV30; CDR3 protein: ASGVYEQY
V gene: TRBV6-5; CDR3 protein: ASSYSDRGYEQY
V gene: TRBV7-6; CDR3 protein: ASTLQGGVGADTQY
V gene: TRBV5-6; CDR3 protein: ASSLVGSGASYEQY
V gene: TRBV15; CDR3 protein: ATSRDINNGYT
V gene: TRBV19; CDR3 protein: ASTQNRGQNEKLF